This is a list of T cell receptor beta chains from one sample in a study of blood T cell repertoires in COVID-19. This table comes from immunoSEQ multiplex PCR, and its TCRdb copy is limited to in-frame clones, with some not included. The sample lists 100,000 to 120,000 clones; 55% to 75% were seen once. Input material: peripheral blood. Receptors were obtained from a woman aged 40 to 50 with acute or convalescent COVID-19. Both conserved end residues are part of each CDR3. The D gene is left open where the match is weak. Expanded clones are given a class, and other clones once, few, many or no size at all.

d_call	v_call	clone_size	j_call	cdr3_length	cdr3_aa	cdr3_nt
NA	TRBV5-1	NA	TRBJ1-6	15	CASSGWGGNNSPLHF	TGCGCCAGCAGCGGATGGGGGGGGAATAATTCACCCCTCCACTTT
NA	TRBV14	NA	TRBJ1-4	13	CASSERQATRLFF	TGTGCCAGCAGCGAACGACAGGCAACGAGGCTGTTTTTT
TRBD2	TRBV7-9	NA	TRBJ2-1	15	CASTPSSGGYNEQFF	TGTGCCAGCACCCCCAGTAGCGGGGGATACAATGAGCAGTTCTTC
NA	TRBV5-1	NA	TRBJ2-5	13	CASSLDTQETQYF	TGCGCCAGCAGCCTGGACACACAAGAGACCCAGTACTTC
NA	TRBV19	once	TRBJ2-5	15	CASSLLGEKQETQYF	TGTGCCAGTAGCCTTCTCGGAGAGAAACAAGAGACCCAGTACTTC
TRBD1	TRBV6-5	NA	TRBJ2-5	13	CASRRTGQETQYF	TGTGCCAGCAGGAGGACAGGCCAAGAGACCCAGTACTTC
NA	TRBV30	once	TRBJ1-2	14	CAWSVGGSGVGYTF	TGTGCCTGGAGTGTAGGGGGTTCCGGGGTTGGCTACACCTTC
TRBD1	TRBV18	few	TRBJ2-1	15	CASSPPGQGYNEQFF	TGTGCCAGCTCACCCCCGGGACAGGGATACAATGAGCAGTTCTTC
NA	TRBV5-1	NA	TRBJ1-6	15	CASSLQGGDNSPLHF	TGCGCCAGCAGCTTACAGGGCGGCGATAATTCACCCCTCCACTTT
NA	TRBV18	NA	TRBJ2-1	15	CASSRTAITGNEQFF	TGTGCCAGCTCACGGACAGCAATTACGGGGAATGAGCAGTTCTTC
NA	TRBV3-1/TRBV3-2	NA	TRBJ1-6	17	CASSQAILSSYNSPLHF	TGTGCCAGCAGCCAAGCCATACTTAGCTCCTATAATTCACCCCTCCACTTT
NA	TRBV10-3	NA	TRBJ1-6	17	CAISESEGSSYNSPLHF	TGTGCCATCAGTGAGTCTGAGGGATCCTCCTATAATTCACCCCTCCACTTT
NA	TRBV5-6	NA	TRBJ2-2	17	CASRWRAAYDESGELFF	TGTGCCAGCAGGTGGAGGGCGGCTTATGACGAATCCGGGGAGCTGTTTTTT
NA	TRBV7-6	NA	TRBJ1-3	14	CASSQSENRNTIYF	TGTGCCAGCAGCCAATCCGAGAATAGAAACACCATATATTTT
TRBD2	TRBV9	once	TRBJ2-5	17	CASSVVPSGGARETQYF	TGTGCCAGCAGCGTAGTCCCTAGCGGGGGGGCTCGAGAGACCCAGTACTTC
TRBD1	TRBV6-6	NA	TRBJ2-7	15	CASSYTGTGTYEQYF	TGTGCCAGCAGTTATACCGGGACAGGGACCTACGAGCAGTACTTC
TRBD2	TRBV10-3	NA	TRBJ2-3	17	CAISSGTSGASTDTQYF	TGTGCCATCAGTTCCGGGACTAGCGGGGCTAGCACAGATACGCAGTATTTT
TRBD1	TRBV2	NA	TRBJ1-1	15	CASRDRQGENTEAFF	TGTGCCAGCAGGGACCGACAGGGCGAGAACACTGAAGCTTTCTTT
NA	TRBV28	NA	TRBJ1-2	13	CASTPSTSSGYTF	TGTGCCAGCACCCCGAGCACCTCCTCCGGCTACACCTTC
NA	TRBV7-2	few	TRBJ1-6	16	CASSLVASSYNSPLHF	TGTGCCAGCAGCTTAGTCGCGAGCTCCTATAATTCACCCCTCCACTTT
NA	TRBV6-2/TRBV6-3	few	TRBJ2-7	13	CASSLRPGGEQYF	TGTGCCAGCAGCTTGCGCCCGGGTGGCGAGCAGTACTTC
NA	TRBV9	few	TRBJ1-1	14	CASSVGTANTEAFF	TGTGCCAGCAGCGTAGGTACAGCAAACACTGAAGCTTTCTTT
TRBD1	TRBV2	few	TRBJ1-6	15	CASSDSGTGKSPLHF	TGTGCCAGCAGTGACTCGGGGACAGGGAAATCACCCCTCCACTTT